The clone carrying this TCR beta chain was picked up a small number of times. Its antigen is not known. The protocol was immunoSEQ multiplex PCR, while the TCRdb copy is restricted to in-frame clones and leaves out a portion. In the table there are approximately 41,000 clones, 86% of which are singletons. The data stem from a study of T cells in localized non-small cell lung cancer. General observations from the study: Heterogeneity is still possible, as just one tumor region was sequenced. In adjacent lung, a median around 57 of the top 100 tumor clones were found. Uninvolved adjacent lung showed the highest T cell clonality, exceeding tumor.

V lost 7 bases to trimming and J lost 3 bases, with 15 bases between them. The CDR3 length is 14 residues. The germline gives CDR1 SQVTM, CDR2 ANQGSEA. This chain uses TRBV29-1 with TRBJ1-4, with a tentative D call TRBD1 (5 bases). The sample here was peripheral blood mononuclear cells, taken before any cancer treatment. This TCR derives from a male donor at least 60 years old with stage II lung adenocarcinoma. In DNA, the CDR3 is TGCAGCGGTTCCCGGGGGGGGGCTAATGAAAAACTGTTTTTT. This encodes CSGSRGGANEKLFF.